This TCR beta chain was captured in a study of blood T cell repertoires in COVID-19. Profiling relied on immunoSEQ multiplex PCR, and the TCRdb table lists in-frame clones only, not all of them. The sample has tens of thousands of clones, 85% seen once. V was pared by 5 bases and J by 0 bases, with 6 bases of the junction left unmatched. Germline V gene lookup returns CDR1 SGHNT and CDR2 YENEEA. The CDR3 spans 16 residues. Sequencing used peripheral blood. The TCR originated in a man between 65 and 85 years old with acute or convalescent COVID-19. The chain couples TRBV11-3 to TRBJ2-2, with 7 bases lining up with TRBD1. CDR3 DNA sequence: TGTGCCAGCAGCCTTAGGGGGACAGCGAACACCGGGGAGCTGTTTTTT. The encoded protein is CASSLRGTANTGELFF. The whole variable domain, filled in from reference TRBV11-3 and TRBJ2-2, reads EAGVVQSPRYKIIEKKQPVAFWCNPISGHNTLYWYLQNLGQGPELLIRYENEEAVDDSQLPKDRFSAERLKGVDSTLKIQPAELGDSAVYLCASSLRGTANTGELFFGEGSRLTVL.